This record concerns one TCR beta chain sequence. Its specificity is unknown. Primers: 60 Vbeta forward and 13 Jbeta reverse. Repertoires were generated with immunoSEQ multiplex PCR, while TCRdb's copy carries only in-frame clones and drops some. The data hold 150,000 to 200,000 clones, with 77% observed a single time. This CDR3 region has 16 residues. Germline values: CDR1 LNHDA, CDR2 SQIVND (reference sequence). V lost 1 base and J 1 base, leaving 8 bases between the germline ends. The sample comes from a study of cytomegalovirus exposure and HLA in healthy donors. Across the study: Early released data had 65 million to 100 million unique TCRs, all coming from HLA-typed donors. General observations from the study: As a later analysis showed, a missense DCLRE1C variant was linked to trimming of TCR beta V- and J-genes.

The chain couples TRBV19 to TRBJ2-6, with a tentative D call TRBD1 (6 bases). The sequence came from a woman aged 25-40 years in good health and CMV-seronegative. The specimen was PBMCs. CDR3 coding DNA: TGTGCCAGTAGTATAGGCAGGGGTTCTGGGGCCAACGTCCTGACTTTC. Translated: CASSIGRGSGANVLTF.